Below, 5 T cell receptor beta chains from the same sample are listed, as sequenced in a study of blood T cell repertoires in COVID-19. Method: immunoSEQ multiplex PCR; TCRdb's copy keeps in-frame clones and lacks some. The sample holds 250,000 to 350,000 clones; around 88% are singletons and the top ten take about an eighth. Sequenced: peripheral blood. The origin of the receptors is a woman aged 65 to 85 with COVID-19, enrolled during active disease.

The chain recombines TRBV7-2 with TRBJ1-1; D is undetermined. The germline CDR1 and CDR2 sequences are SGHTA and FQGNSA. Deletions cut 6 bases from V and 2 bases from J, with 13 bases between. The CDR3 sequence is 14 residues long. As DNA, the CDR3 is TGTGCCAGCAGGCCCCAGTCAACCAACACTGAAGCTTTCTTT. Translation: CASRPQSTNTEAFF.

This CDR3 reads CASSPLGGQDEQFF. CDR3 DNA sequence: TGTGCCAGCAGCCCCCTGGGGGGACAGGATGAGCAGTTCTTC. The chain links TRBV3-1 (or the pseudogene TRBV3-2) to TRBJ2-1; 8 bases are a match to TRBD1. Germline V lookup: CDR1 LGHDT, CDR2 YNNKEL (reference sequence). The junction had 7 bases not matched to a gene; V was cut back by 4 bases and J by 8 bases. The CDR3 is made up of 14 amino acids.

A note on this clone: A junction end diverges from the germline sequence, so it may reflect a read error. The genes are TRBV4-3 and TRBJ2-5; D is perhaps TRBD2 (7 bases). The germline V gene encodes CDR1 LGHNA and CDR2 YSLEER. This CDR3 is 13 amino acids long. CDR3 nucleotides: TGCGCCAGCAGCCATGGGGGGGGCAGGGAAAAGAACTTC. It codes for CASSHGGGREKNF.

The gene calls are TRBV7-6 and TRBJ2-2; weak D call: TRBD2 (6 bases). Germline V CDR1 and CDR2: SGHVS, FNYEAQ. This CDR3 contains 14 residues. The V gene lost 5 bases and the J gene lost 1 base, with 8 bases spanning the gap. The CDR3 is CASSMTRNTGELFF. CDR3 DNA sequence: TGTGCCAGCAGCATGACTAGGAACACCGGGGAGCTGTTTTTT.

This clone was detected only a few times. The chain has TRBV18 and TRBJ2-1, with TRBD2 matching over 7 bases. J was trimmed by 6 bases and V by 1 base; bases with no gene match: 0. CDR1 is KGHSH and CDR2 is LQKENI in the germline V gene. The CDR3 has 13 amino acids. The DNA for the CDR3 is TGTGCCAGCTCACCACGGACTAGCAATGAGCAGTTCTTC. Translated: CASSPRTSNEQFF. Based on the CDR3 plus reference TRBV18 and TRBJ2-1, the full variable domain is NAGVMQNPRHLVRRRGQEARLRCSPMKGHSHVYWYRQLPEEGLKFMVYLQKENIIDESGMPKERFSAEFPKEGPSILRIQQVVRGDSAAYFCASSPRTSNEQFFGPGTRLTVL.